A single sample gave rise to the 19 T cell receptor beta chains below, sequenced in a study of blood T cell repertoires in COVID-19. Using immunoSEQ multiplex PCR, the repertoire was profiled, and TCRdb retains in-frame clones only, with some absent. The data show around 300,000 clones, with around 86% seen just once and 1.5% to 2% held by the top ten. The source material was PBMCs or T cells enriched from blood (not recorded which). The receptor source for this set is a woman between 40 and 50 years old who had recovered from COVID-19.

The chain links TRBV5-1 to TRBJ1-1; no firm D call. Trimming shortened V by 2 bases and J by 1 base, and 9 bases separated the two germline ends. The CDR3 is 14 amino acids. The germline gives CDR1 SGHRS, CDR2 YFSETQ. CDR3 sequence (DNA): TGCGCCAGCAGCTTCGCTAATGGGAACACTGAAGCTTTCTTT. Its protein product is CASSFANGNTEAFF.

The V and J genes are TRBV19 and TRBJ2-7; D perhaps matches TRBD1 (5 bases). The CDR3 is 14 residues long. Germline loops: CDR1 LNHDA, CDR2 SQIVND (reference sequence). V was trimmed by 5 bases and J by 5 bases, leaving 16 bases between them. The CDR3 coding sequence is TGTGCCAGTAGTCTTCAGGGTGGTAGTCACGAGCAGTACTTC. Amino acid sequence: CASSLQGGSHEQYF.

The rearrangement uses TRBV19 and TRBJ1-1; D is ambiguous. The CDR3 totals 14 residues. Germline CDR1 LNHDA, CDR2 SQIVND (reference sequence). V lost 5 bases and J lost 1, with 11 bases in between. The CDR3 DNA is TGTGCCAGTAGTGCTTCGCGTAGGAACACTGAAGCTTTCTTT. Its protein is CASSASRRNTEAFF. The complete variable domain, with remaining parts taken from reference TRBV19 and TRBJ1-1, reads DGGITQSPKYLFRKEGQNVTLSCEQNLNHDAMYWYRQDPGQGLRLIYYSQIVNDFQKGDIAEGYSVSREKKESFPLTVTSAQKNPTAFYLCASSASRRNTEAFFGQGTRLTVV.

This clone was picked up one time. This rearrangement joins TRBV19 to TRBJ2-1, with 14 positions matching TRBD2. V gave up 5 bases and J gave up 4 bases; unmatched junction bases: 7. The germline gives CDR1 LNHDA, CDR2 SQIVND (reference sequence). The CDR3 is 17 residues long. The DNA of the CDR3 is TGTGCCAGTAGTGCGCAAAGGACTAGCGGGGGGTACAATGAGCAGTTCTTC. Protein: CASSAQRTSGGYNEQFF.

V usage is TRBV5-5 and J usage is TRBJ2-3; tentatively, D is TRBD2 (7 bases). Germline V lookup: CDR1 SGHKS, CDR2 YYEKEE (reference sequence). The CDR3 runs 13 residues. Deletions cut 7 bases from V and 1 base from J, with 10 bases between. This chain's CDR3 is CASGGAGTDTQYF. In nucleotides, the CDR3 is TGTGCCAGCGGGGGGGCCGGCACAGATACGCAGTATTTT.

The CDR3 DNA is TGTGCCAGCAGCTTAGGGCCGGACAGCCCCTACGAGCAGTACTTC. Translated, it gives CASSLGPDSPYEQYF. The chain employs TRBV7-8 and TRBJ2-7; weak D call: TRBD1 (6 bases). Germline V lookup: CDR1 SGHVS, CDR2 FQNEAQ. This CDR3 comprises 15 residues. V dropped 1 base and J dropped 2 bases, with 12 bases sitting between them.

The J gene is TRBJ1-3, the V gene TRBV7-2; 7 nucleotides agree with TRBD1. This CDR3 has 19 residues. V was pared by 1 base and J by 0 bases, with 12 bases of the junction left unmatched. The germline V gene has CDR1 SGHTA and CDR2 FQGNSA. CDR3 DNA sequence: TGTGCCAGCAGCTTAGGCCTACCGGGACAGCCTTTCTCTGGAAACACCATATATTTT. Residues: CASSLGLPGQPFSGNTIYF.

CDR3 sequence (DNA): TGTGCCAGTAGTATTGGGAGGGGTCGGGTCGAGTACTTC. Protein: CASSIGRGRVEYF. The chain has TRBV19 and TRBJ2-7, with 7 bases lining up with TRBD2. Germline V CDR1 and CDR2: LNHDA, SQIVND (reference sequence). This CDR3 has 13 amino acids. V lost 3 bases to trimming and J lost 11 bases; unmatched junction nucleotides: 10.

Written as DNA, the CDR3 is TGTGCCAGCAGCCGGGACAGGAGGGGCGGCTACACCTTC. Its protein is CASSRDRRGGYTF. V gene TRBV6-5 combines with J gene TRBJ1-2; 8 positions agree with TRBD1. V shed 6 bases, J shed 8 bases, and the junction held 8 bases outside the gene matches. The CDR3 sequence is 13 residues long. Per germline, CDR1 MNHEY and CDR2 SVGAGI.

This chain uses TRBV5-1 with TRBJ2-5, with a weak D call TRBD2 (6 bases). The CDR3 runs to 14 residues. Between the trimmed V and J ends, which lost 4 bases and 4 bases, there was a span of 14 bases. CDR1 is SGHRS and CDR2 is YFSETQ in the germline V gene. The CDR3, as DNA: TGCGCCAGCAGCCCCGGGACTGGGAGAGAGACCCAGTACTTC. As protein: CASSPGTGRETQYF.

The genes are TRBV7-5 and TRBJ2-7; the table names TRBD1, a call not compared with the DNA. TRBV7-5 is shown as a pseudogene. The CDR3 has 16 residues. CDR3 sequence: CARSSPGHASSYEQYF. The CDR3 DNA follows: TGTGCCAGAAGCTCCCCGGGACACGCGAGCTCCTACGAGCAGTACTTC.

This CDR3 reads CSASPGASNQPQHF. The DNA of the CDR3 is TGCAGTGCTAGTCCAGGGGCTAGCAATCAGCCCCAGCATTTT. V gene TRBV20-1 combines with J gene TRBJ1-5; a weak D match, TRBD1 (6 bases). The length of the CDR3 is 14 residues. Trimming took off 3 bases at V and 0 bases at J, with 9 bases between the two ends. CDR1 is DFQATT and CDR2 is SNEGSKA in the germline V gene (reference sequence).

The chain combines TRBV5-1 with TRBJ2-5; 8 bases line up with TRBD1. Unmatched junction bases numbered 7, after V lost 4 bases and J lost 2 bases. The CDR3 sequence is 15 residues long. Germline V lookup: CDR1 SGHRS, CDR2 YFSETQ. CDR3 sequence: CASSLTGTGQETQYF. In DNA form, the CDR3 reads TGCGCCAGCAGCCTTACCGGGACAGGACAAGAGACCCAGTACTTC.

The chain links TRBV10-3 to TRBJ2-1, with 16 positions matching TRBD2. Trimming removed 4 bases from V and 4 bases from J; junction bases left unmatched: 4. Germline V gene lookup returns CDR1 ENHRY and CDR2 SYGVKD. The CDR3 consists of 17 residues. The CDR3 spells CAISVGTSGGEYNEQFF. The CDR3 nucleotides read TGTGCCATCAGTGTAGGGACTAGCGGGGGGGAGTACAATGAGCAGTTCTTC.

The CDR3 is CASSQDGLSYEQYF. The CDR3 nucleotides read TGCGCCAGCAGCCAGGACGGACTCTCCTACGAGCAGTACTTC. J is TRBJ2-7 and V is TRBV4-3, with D tentatively TRBD2 (5 bases). Trimming left V 3 bases short and J 0 bases short, with 9 bases between. CDR3 length: 14 amino acids. Germline CDR1 is LGHNA and CDR2 is YSLEER.

The V and J genes are TRBV10-3 and TRBJ1-1; TRBD1 matches 8 bases. The CDR3 has 14 amino acids. Germline lookup yields CDR1 ENHRY and CDR2 SYGVKD. The V segment lost 6 bases and the J segment 0 bases; nucleotides outside the gene matches: 3. The CDR3 DNA reads as TGTGCCATCAGGGACAGGGTAATGAACACTGAAGCTTTCTTT. Translated, it gives CAIRDRVMNTEAFF.

V and J are TRBV24-1 and TRBJ2-1; the D gene is possibly TRBD2 (5 bases). Germline V gene sequence: CDR1 KGHDR, CDR2 SFDVKD. Trimming shortened V by 4 bases and J by 11 bases, and 11 bases separated the two germline ends. The CDR3 has 12 residues. CDR3 DNA: TGTGCCACCAGTGAGAAACTAGGTCAGCAGTTCTTC. This gives the protein CATSEKLGQQFF.

This clone was found once. The DNA of the CDR3 is TGTGCCAGCAGTCCCCCGGACAGGCTCCCCTACGAGCAGTACTTC. The encoded protein is CASSPPDRLPYEQYF. V gene TRBV6-6 combines with J gene TRBJ2-7; 7 bases agree with TRBD1. V trimming: 5 bases; J trimming: 2 bases; junction bases outside the gene matches: 9. The length of the CDR3 is 15 residues. The V gene's germline CDR1 is MNHNY and CDR2 SVGAGI (reference sequence).

The genes are TRBV7-3 and TRBJ1-2; unclear D gene. The germline V gene encodes CDR1 SGHTA and CDR2 FQGTGA. This CDR3 spans 15 amino acids. V lost 4 bases and J 8 bases, leaving 20 bases between the germline ends. CDR3 residues: CASSWRAGLESGYTF. The DNA of the CDR3 is TGTGCCAGCAGCTGGCGGGCAGGTCTTGAATCCGGCTACACCTTC.